This passage covers 20 T cell receptor beta chains from one sample sequenced in a study of Graves' ophthalmopathy and Graves' hyperthyroidism. The sequenced template was RNA, covering the TCR beta CDR3 region. First-round RT-PCR with HTBI primers preceded a second-round multiplex PCR. MiXCR, run by TCRdb on the multiplex PCR reads, gives a single entry per CDR3 protein. The data contain 620,000 or so distinct CDR3 sequences, about a fifth of them singletons. Sample: peripheral blood. The receptor source for this set is a woman between 18 and 29 years old with stable Graves' hyperthyroidism. Some clones in this sample may be carry-over from other donors' samples.

The V gene is TRBV5-6, the J gene TRBJ2-5, with D unclear. Trimming stripped 3 bases from V and 4 bases from J, with 10 bases between. This CDR3 has 13 amino acids. Germline CDR1 reads SGHDT; CDR2 reads YYEEEE. CDR3 DNA: TGTGCCAGCAGCTCCGTCTCGGGAGAGACCCAGTACTTC. Translating gives CASSSVSGETQYF.

This clonotype has ten or more counts. V gene TRBV28 combines with J gene TRBJ2-7, with D perhaps given as TRBD1 or TRBD2 (5 bases each). The CDR3 loop spans 12 amino acids. From germline, CDR1 is MDHEN and CDR2 SYDVKM. The V and J ends lost 9 bases and 9 bases respectively, with 18 bases between them. The CDR3 coding sequence is TGTGCCAGTCTAGGGACGGCTACGGGGCAGTACTTC. This gives the protein CASLGTATGQYF.

The sample holds many counts of this clonotype. The rearrangement joins TRBV19 to TRBJ2-7; 8 bases are shared with TRBD1. CDR1 and CDR2 (germline): LNHDA, SQIVND (reference sequence). Germline trimming cut 6 bases from V and 2 bases from J; bases unmatched to any gene: 6. The CDR3 covers 14 residues. The CDR3 DNA sequence: TGTGCCAGTAGAGGACAGGGTGGGCCCTACGAGCAGTACTTC. Its translation is CASRGQGGPYEQYF.

Many counts were recorded for this clonotype. V and J are TRBV11-2 and TRBJ1-2; D is perhaps TRBD1 (6 bases). The germline CDR1 and CDR2 sequences are SGHAT and FQNNGV. The CDR3 is 14 amino acids. V was pared by 7 bases and J by 3 bases, with 15 bases between. The CDR3 nucleotides read TGTGCCAGCAACCTGGACAGCAATTACTATGGCTACACCTTC. Its translation is CASNLDSNYYGYTF.

This clonotype was seen more than once but under ten times. The J gene is TRBJ2-1, the V gene TRBV5-1; D is possibly TRBD1 (6 bases). Trimming shortened V by 2 bases and J by 0 bases, and 12 bases separated the two germline ends. Germline V gene lookup returns CDR1 SGHRS and CDR2 YFSETQ. The length of the CDR3 is 16 residues. The CDR3 protein is CASSLLQGSSYNEQFF. The CDR3 bases are TGCGCCAGCAGCTTATTACAGGGATCCTCCTACAATGAGCAGTTCTTC. The complete variable domain, with remaining parts taken from reference TRBV5-1 and TRBJ2-1, reads KAGVTQTPRYLIKTRGQQVTLSCSPISGHRSVSWYQQTPGQGLQFLFEYFSETQRNKGNFPGRFSGRQFSNSRSEMNVSTLELGDSALYLCASSLLQGSSYNEQFFGPGTRLTVL.

This CDR3 is CASSLDVIRRDIQYF. In nucleotides, the CDR3 is TGTGCCAGCAGCTTAGATGTAATCCGGCGGGACATTCAGTACTTC. The chain links TRBV7-2 to TRBJ2-4, with D maybe TRBD2 (5 bases). The CDR3 length is 15 residues. CDR1 is SGHTA and CDR2 is FQGNSA in the germline V gene. V lost 1 base to trimming and J lost 8 bases, with 15 bases between them.

The genes are TRBV12-3 or TRBV12-4 and TRBJ1-1; no firm D call. CDR3 length equals 14 residues. V dropped 6 bases and J dropped 1 base, with 12 bases sitting between them. CDR3 protein: CASSPRAKNTEAFF. The CDR3 nucleotides are TGTGCCAGCAGCCCCCGGGCCAAGAACACTGAAGCTTTCTTT.

The table lists this clonotype with many counts. The chain recombines TRBV5-4 with TRBJ2-5; maybe TRBD2 (6 bases). The CDR3 is made up of 14 amino acids. Germline V gene data show CDR1 as SGHNT and CDR2 as YYREEE (reference sequence). Trimming pared 5 bases from V and 2 bases from J, leaving 13 bases between. In nucleotides, the CDR3 is TGTGCCAGCAGACCTGGGGGGTATCAAGAGACCCAGTACTTC. Its protein product is CASRPGGYQETQYF.

Written as DNA, the CDR3 is TGTGCCAGCAGTAGCTGGGAGGGATACTCAAGGAACGAGCAGTACTTC. It codes for CASSSWEGYSRNEQYF. The chain combines TRBV6-1 with TRBJ2-7; 7 positions match TRBD2. Germline V gene lookup returns CDR1 MNHNS and CDR2 SASEGT. J gave up 5 bases and V 5 bases, and 15 bases lay outside the gene matches. CDR3 size: 16 residues.

This clonotype has ten or more counts. V usage is TRBV20-1 and J usage is TRBJ2-7; D is possibly TRBD1 or TRBD2 (6 bases each). From germline, CDR1 is DFQATT and CDR2 SNEGSKA (reference sequence). The length of the CDR3 is 14 residues. The CDR3 DNA is TGCGGCGCTGTGGGGGGCCGAAACTCCTACGAGCAGTACTTC. This codes for CGAVGGRNSYEQYF.

This clonotype occurred many times. V usage is TRBV30 and J usage is TRBJ1-2, with D tentatively TRBD1 (6 bases). The length of the CDR3 is 12 residues. The germline V and J ends were trimmed by 5 bases and 2 bases, with 9 bases remaining between them. CDR1 and CDR2 from the germline V gene are GTSNPN and SVGIG (reference sequence). The CDR3 DNA reads as TGTGCCTGGGACAGGTTAAACTATGGCTACACCTTC. It translates to CAWDRLNYGYTF.

There are many counts of this clonotype. V usage is TRBV28 and J usage is TRBJ1-1; D is unresolved. The ends were cut back, 10 bases at V and 1 base at J, with 7 bases in the middle. Germline CDR1 and CDR2: MDHEN and SYDVKM. There are 11 residues in the CDR3. CDR3 amino acids: CATLSNTEAFF. The CDR3 DNA reads as TGTGCCACCCTTTCGAACACTGAAGCTTTCTTT.

The V and J genes are TRBV27 and TRBJ2-7; unclear D gene. Looked up from germline, CDR1 is MNHEY and CDR2 is SMNVEV (reference sequence). V dropped 2 bases and J dropped 3 bases, with 11 bases sitting between them. This CDR3 region has 14 residues. The CDR3 DNA reads as TGTGCCAGCAGTTTACGCCAGGATATCTACGAGCAGTACTTC. This gives the protein CASSLRQDIYEQYF.

This clonotype showed up many times. The rearrangement joins TRBV19 to TRBJ2-2, with D perhaps TRBD1 (6 bases). V was pared by 5 bases and J by 0 bases, with 10 bases between. The CDR3 runs to 15 residues. Germline values: CDR1 LNHDA, CDR2 SQIVND (reference sequence). The DNA of the CDR3 is TGTGCCAGTAGTTCACAGGGAACGAACACCGGGGAGCTGTTTTTT. This codes for CASSSQGTNTGELFF. The full variable domain, in which reference TRBV19 and TRBJ2-2 provide the parts outside the CDR3, is DGGITQSPKYLFRKEGQNVTLSCEQNLNHDAMYWYRQDPGQGLRLIYYSQIVNDFQKGDIAEGYSVSREKKESFPLTVTSAQKNPTAFYLCASSSQGTNTGELFFGEGSRLTVL.

This clonotype was seen only a few times. The rearrangement uses TRBV28 and TRBJ1-1; D call uncertain. V lost 4 bases and J lost 8, with 14 bases in between. In germline, CDR1 is MDHEN, CDR2 SYDVKM. The CDR3 contains 13 residues. The CDR3 here is CASSWVQKEEAFF. CDR3 coding DNA: TGTGCCAGCAGTTGGGTACAAAAAGAGGAAGCTTTCTTT.

V usage is TRBV27 and J usage is TRBJ1-2, with 8 bases fitting TRBD1. There are 14 residues in the CDR3. CDR1 and CDR2 from the germline V gene are MNHEY and SMNVEV (reference sequence). The ends lost 5 bases at V and 8 bases at J; junction bases unmatched: 10. CDR3: CASSDTGGSGGYTF. The CDR3 DNA reads as TGTGCCAGCAGTGATACAGGGGGTTCTGGGGGCTACACCTTC.

This clonotype has a handful of counts. V gene TRBV12-3 or TRBV12-4 combines with J gene TRBJ2-2; 12 positions agree with TRBD2. The CDR3 has 17 amino acids. Trimming removed 5 bases from V and 2 bases from J; junction bases left unmatched: 6. CDR3 DNA: TGTGCCAGCAGTGGGGGACTAGCGGGTATTAACACCGGGGAGCTGTTTTTT. This translates into CASSGGLAGINTGELFF.

The table lists this clonotype with many counts. The chain employs TRBV28 and TRBJ2-7; D may be TRBD2 (5 bases). In germline, CDR1 is MDHEN, CDR2 SYDVKM. This CDR3 contains 15 residues. The V gene lost 2 bases and the J gene lost 0 bases, with 11 bases spanning the gap. CDR3 region: CASSLARESSYEQYF. In nucleotides, the CDR3 is TGTGCCAGCAGTTTAGCGAGGGAGAGCTCCTACGAGCAGTACTTC. Using reference TRBV28 and TRBJ2-7 for the parts outside the CDR3, the full variable domain is DVKVTQSSRYLVKRTGEKVFLECVQDMDHENMFWYRQDPGLGLRLIYFSYDVKMKEKGDIPEGYSVSREKKERFSLILESASTNQTSMYLCASSLARESSYEQYFGPGTRLTVT.

The V and J genes are TRBV9 and TRBJ2-5; no definite D call. This CDR3 comprises 13 residues. V shed 2 bases and J shed 5 bases, with 10 bases lying between them. Per germline, CDR1 SGDLS and CDR2 YYNGEE. The CDR3 loop reads CASSVKLWETQYF. The CDR3, as DNA: TGTGCCAGCAGCGTTAAACTCTGGGAGACCCAGTACTTC.

The gene calls are TRBV5-1 and TRBJ2-7; 7 positions agree with TRBD2. There are 15 residues in the CDR3. The germline V gene has CDR1 SGHRS and CDR2 YFSETQ. J was trimmed by 1 base and V by 1 base; bases with no gene match: 5. The CDR3 nucleotides are TGCGCCAGCAGCTTGTTGCGGGAGAGTTCCTACGAGCAGTACTTC. Translating gives CASSLLRESSYEQYF.